The 29 T cell receptor beta chains reported below all come from one sample, sequenced in a study of sequential checkpoint blockade in melanoma. As to treatment: randomized to nivolumab then ipilimumab (arm A) or the reverse (arm B). Sequenced by immunoSEQ multiplex PCR; TCRdb stores in-frame clones only, minus some. The sample records around 20,000 clones, about 80% being singletons. The specimen was CD8+ T cells sorted from blood (inferred from file names), collected from a patient given nivolumab and ipilimumab in sequence. The receptors come from a human donor with melanoma.

The rearrangement links TRBV27 to TRBJ1-2; the match to TRBD1 covers 8 bases. CDR1 and CDR2 (germline): MNHEY, SMNVEV (reference sequence). The CDR3 is 15 residues long. The V gene end was trimmed by 5 bases and the J gene end by 1 base; junction bases not matched to a gene: 6. This CDR3 is CASSPWTGFNYGYTF. CDR3 bases: TGTGCCAGCAGTCCATGGACAGGGTTTAACTATGGCTACACCTTC.

A single count supports this clone. The rearrangement joins TRBV5-6 to TRBJ1-3; D remains unclear. The CDR3 sequence is 16 residues long. V was cut by 2 bases and J by 0 bases, with 12 bases left in between. Germline loops: CDR1 SGHDT, CDR2 YYEEEE. The CDR3 region is CASSLAGLSSGNTIYF. CDR3 DNA sequence: TGTGCCAGCAGCTTAGCGGGCCTTTCCTCTGGAAACACCATATATTTT.

The chain is built from TRBV6-6 and TRBJ2-7; D is uncertain. V was shortened by 4 bases and J by 6 bases, with 7 bases between the two germline ends. Per the germline V gene, CDR1 is MNHNY and CDR2 is SVGAGI (reference sequence). CDR3 length equals 11 residues. CDR3 sequence reads: CASSLSGEQYF. DNA for the CDR3: TGTGCCAGCAGTTTGTCAGGCGAGCAGTACTTC.

The chain recombines TRBV6-1 with TRBJ2-7; tentative D call: TRBD2 (5 bases). The germline gives CDR1 MNHNS, CDR2 SASEGT. Between the trimmed V and J ends, which lost 10 bases and 3 bases, there was a span of 10 bases. The CDR3 totals 11 residues. The CDR3 coding sequence is TGTGCCATCCGCCGGGACTACGAGCAGTACTTC. Its translation is CAIRRDYEQYF.

The table lists this clone with a count of one. The chain links TRBV15 to TRBJ1-4; 11 bases fit TRBD1. V was clipped by 0 bases and J by 7 bases; unmatched bases: 1. This CDR3 comprises 15 residues. Germline values: CDR1 LNHNV, CDR2 YYDKDF (reference sequence). The CDR3 DNA reads TGTGCCACCAGCAGAGATGGGACAGGGGGTGAAAAACTGTTTTTT. Translation gives CATSRDGTGGEKLFF.

This chain links TRBV11-2 with TRBJ1-1; D unresolved. Germline CDR1 is SGHAT and CDR2 is FQNNGV. The CDR3 sequence is 13 residues long. Trimming cost V 5 bases and J 6 bases, with 13 bases left between them. The CDR3 bases are TGTGCCAGCAGCCCGCTCGACTGGGCTGAAGCTTTCTTT. Translation: CASSPLDWAEAFF.

The chain employs TRBV11-2 and TRBJ1-1, with TRBD1 matching 8 bases. Germline V lookup: CDR1 SGHAT, CDR2 FQNNGV. Trimming at V came to 4 bases and at J to 0 bases, leaving 10 bases not matched to a gene. There are 17 residues in the CDR3. The CDR3 protein is CASSSLQGVRLNTEAFF. In DNA, the CDR3 is TGTGCCAGCAGCTCCCTACAGGGGGTTCGGCTGAACACTGAAGCTTTCTTT.

This clone turned up a few times. CDR3 in amino acids: CASSRGTGNYEQYF. The CDR3 region has the DNA TGTGCCAGCAGCCGTGGGACAGGGAACTACGAGCAGTACTTC. The chain employs TRBV7-9 and TRBJ2-7; 9 bases agree with TRBD1. This CDR3 comprises 14 residues. The germline CDR1 and CDR2 sequences are SEHNR and FQNEAQ (reference sequence). The V segment lost 5 bases and the J segment 3 bases; nucleotides outside the gene matches: 5.

The chain has TRBV28 and TRBJ1-5; tentatively, D is TRBD1 (5 bases). V lost 6 bases to trimming and J lost 7 bases, with 19 bases between them. CDR1 is MDHEN, CDR2 SYDVKM, per germline. The CDR3 spans 15 residues. CDR3 region: CASSLRGGFRQPQHF. CDR3 DNA: TGTGCCAGCAGCCTCCGGGGGGGGTTTCGGCAGCCCCAGCATTTT.

This chain uses TRBV7-9 with TRBJ1-6; D is uncertain. This CDR3 region has 14 residues. CDR1 SEHNR and CDR2 FQNEAQ come from the germline V gene (reference sequence). Trimming took 5 bases from V and 9 from J, leaving 14 bases between them. DNA for the CDR3: TGTGCCAGCAGCCAAGAGGGAGGGTTTTCACCCCTCCACTTT. The encoded protein is CASSQEGGFSPLHF.

The V call is TRBV29-1, the J call TRBJ1-3; 9 positions match TRBD1. The trim removed 3 bases at V and 0 bases at J, leaving 12 bases unmatched. In germline, CDR1 is SQVTM, CDR2 ANQGSEA. This CDR3 region has 18 residues. The CDR3 DNA reads TGCAGCGTTGAGGGGCCGGGACAGGGCCTATCCTCTGGAAACACCATATATTTT. This codes for CSVEGPGQGLSSGNTIYF.

V gene TRBV5-1 combines with J gene TRBJ2-6; 14 bases are shared with TRBD2. The CDR3 covers 20 residues. The trim removed 3 bases at V and 3 bases at J, leaving 11 bases unmatched. The germline CDR1 and CDR2 sequences are SGHRS and YFSETQ. CDR3 sequence: CASSSNRLAGGPDGANVLTF. CDR3 DNA: TGCGCCAGCAGCTCCAATCGACTAGCGGGAGGGCCAGATGGGGCCAACGTCCTGACTTTC.

The chain links TRBV29-1 to TRBJ1-1, with D unresolved. This CDR3 is 12 amino acids long. The V gene lost 4 bases and the J gene lost 3 bases, with 9 bases spanning the gap. CDR1 and CDR2 (germline): SQVTM, ANQGSEA. The CDR3 sequence: CSVGRGDTEAFF. CDR3 bases: TGCAGCGTTGGTCGCGGAGACACTGAAGCTTTCTTT. Combining the CDR3 with reference TRBV29-1 and TRBJ1-1 gives the whole variable domain SAVISQKPSRDICQRGTSLTIQCQVDSQVTMMFWYRQQPGQSLTLIATANQGSEATYESGFVIDKFPISRPNLTFSTLTVSNMSPEDSSIYLCSVGRGDTEAFFGQGTRLTVV.

This clone was seen a few times. Here the CDR3 reads CASSPLGGDQPQHF. DNA for the CDR3: TGTGCCAGCAGTCCCCTTGGAGGGGATCAGCCCCAGCATTTT. The V and J genes are TRBV27 and TRBJ1-5; the D gene is possibly TRBD1 (5 bases). This CDR3 is 14 amino acids long. The germline CDR1 and CDR2 sequences are MNHEY and SMNVEV (reference sequence). The V end was cut by 5 bases, the J end by 5 bases, with 13 bases between.

This clone was observed a single time. The chain carries TRBV6-1 and TRBJ1-5; 7 bases map to TRBD1. Trimming took 6 bases from V and 7 from J; bases not matched to a gene: 9. This CDR3 has 14 amino acids. CDR1 and CDR2 (germline): MNHNS, SASEGT. The CDR3 DNA follows: TGTGCCAGCAGGAGGGACAGTGAACCCCAGCCCCAGCATTTT. As protein: CASRRDSEPQPQHF.

This clone was counted once. CDR3 in amino acids: CASSLTKGPYYEQYF. The CDR3 region has the DNA TGTGCCAGCAGCTTAACCAAGGGGCCCTACTACGAGCAGTACTTC. The chain recombines TRBV7-8 with TRBJ2-7; possibly TRBD1 for D (5 bases). The CDR3 covers 15 residues. CDR1 is SGHVS and CDR2 is FQNEAQ in the germline V gene. Deletions cut 2 bases from V and 3 bases from J, with 14 bases between.

The rearrangement joins TRBV5-1 to TRBJ2-7; D ambiguous. CDR3 size: 14 residues. Deletions cut 0 bases from V and 4 bases from J, with 11 bases between. Per germline, CDR1 SGHRS and CDR2 YFSETQ. CDR3: CASSLEPARYEQYF. The CDR3 DNA reads TGCGCCAGCAGCTTGGAACCGGCCAGGTACGAGCAGTACTTC.

This clone was picked up a small number of times. The rearrangement joins TRBV7-8 to TRBJ1-5; 7 positions match TRBD1. CDR3 size: 14 residues. Germline V CDR1 and CDR2: SGHVS, FQNEAQ. J gave up 7 bases and V 5 bases, and 8 bases lay outside the gene matches. The DNA of the CDR3 is TGTGCCAGCAGCCCCCGGGACAGCTCACAGCCCCAGCATTTT. Protein product: CASSPRDSSQPQHF.

This chain uses TRBV7-2 with TRBJ2-7; a weak D match, TRBD2 (6 bases). This CDR3 comprises 14 residues. Germline CDR1 reads SGHTA; CDR2 reads FQGNSA. V was pared by 0 bases and J by 2 bases, with 8 bases between. In nucleotides, the CDR3 is TGTGCCAGCAGCTTAGCGGGGGGAGCCTACGAGCAGTACTTC. Translated, it gives CASSLAGGAYEQYF. Complete variable domain (other parts from reference TRBV7-2 and TRBJ2-7): GAGVSQSPSNKVTEKGKDVELRCDPISGHTALYWYRQSLGQGLEFLIYFQGNSAPDKSGLPSDRFSAERTGGSVSTLTIQRTQQEDSAVYLCASSLAGGAYEQYFGPGTRLTVT.

V usage is TRBV15 and J usage is TRBJ1-5; a weak D match, TRBD1 (5 bases). The CDR3 has 15 amino acids. The germline CDR1 and CDR2 sequences are LNHNV and YYDKDF (reference sequence). V was trimmed by 0 bases and J by 6 bases, leaving 12 bases between them. The CDR3 DNA follows: TGTGCCACCAGCAGAGATGGGGGGAGGGGTCAGCCCCAGCATTTT. It encodes CATSRDGGRGQPQHF.

This clone was recorded only once. The chain is built from TRBV7-8 and TRBJ1-2; D not certain. CDR1 and CDR2 (germline): SGHVS, FQNEAQ. CDR3 size: 15 residues. V was cut by 0 bases and J by 2 bases, with 10 bases left in between. Here the CDR3 DNA reads TGTGCCAGCAGCTTAGCGTTGGGCGGGAACTATGGCTACACCTTC. Translated: CASSLALGGNYGYTF.

The chain links TRBV7-8 to TRBJ2-7; D gene ambiguous. CDR1 is SGHVS and CDR2 is FQNEAQ in the germline V gene. This CDR3 comprises 13 residues. Trimming took off 0 bases at V and 3 bases at J, with 6 bases between the two ends. This CDR3 is CASSLASSYEQYF. CDR3 nucleotides: TGTGCCAGCAGCTTAGCTAGCAGCTACGAGCAGTACTTC.

The V and J genes are TRBV7-9 and TRBJ2-7, with 14 bases identical to TRBD2. This CDR3 region has 15 residues. Per germline, CDR1 SEHNR and CDR2 FQNEAQ (reference sequence). Unmatched junction bases numbered 6, after V lost 5 bases and J lost 6 bases. The CDR3 nucleotides read TGTGCCAGCAGCCCGACTAGCGGGAGGGTCATCGAGCAGTACTTC. Translated, it gives CASSPTSGRVIEQYF.

The V gene is TRBV11-2, the J gene TRBJ2-7; D unresolved. CDR1 is SGHAT, CDR2 FQNNGV, per germline. V was shortened by 4 bases and J by 0 bases, with 16 bases between the two germline ends. The CDR3 totals 16 residues. CDR3 sequence (DNA): TGTGCCAGCAGCTCCGCCTCAGGCCGACCCTCCTACGAGCAGTACTTC. Protein product: CASSSASGRPSYEQYF.

The gene calls are TRBV5-1 and TRBJ1-6; 7 bases are shared with TRBD1. The CDR3 extends over 14 amino acids. With V trimmed by 5 bases and J by 9 bases, 8 bases remained unmatched. CDR1 SGHRS and CDR2 YFSETQ come from the germline V gene. Here the CDR3 reads CASRHTGEVSPLHF. The CDR3 DNA sequence: TGCGCCAGCAGACACACAGGGGAGGTTTCACCCCTCCACTTT.

The J gene is TRBJ2-7, the V gene TRBV11-2; D is undetermined. The CDR3 length is 15 residues. Trimming took 0 bases from V and 6 from J, leaving 15 bases between them. Germline V gene lookup returns CDR1 SGHAT and CDR2 FQNNGV. The CDR3 sequence: CASSLEAPKEFEQYF. The DNA for the CDR3 is TGTGCCAGCAGCTTAGAAGCGCCCAAAGAGTTCGAGCAGTACTTC.

The rearrangement uses TRBV28 and TRBJ1-2, with 7 bases matching TRBD1. CDR1 is MDHEN and CDR2 is SYDVKM in the germline V gene. V shed 6 bases, J shed 6 bases, and the junction held 10 bases outside the gene matches. The CDR3 runs to 14 residues. CDR3 sequence reads: CASREQGSVDGYTF. The CDR3 DNA reads as TGTGCCAGCAGGGAACAGGGGTCTGTAGATGGCTACACCTTC.

This chain connects TRBV7-9 to TRBJ2-7; 12 nucleotides align to TRBD2. CDR3 length: 17 residues. The germline V gene encodes CDR1 SEHNR and CDR2 FQNEAQ (reference sequence). With 5 bases clipped from V and 4 bases from J, the junction kept 12 bases outside the gene matches. The CDR3 DNA sequence: TGTGCCAGCAGCCCCCGACTAGCGGGGGCCCGATTTTACGAGCAGTACTTC. Amino acids: CASSPRLAGARFYEQYF.

The sample holds one count of this clone. The rearrangement uses TRBV6-6 and TRBJ1-2, with 8 bases matching TRBD1. The CDR3 totals 16 residues. Germline assignment: CDR1 MNHNY and CDR2 SVGAGI (reference sequence). V was pared by 2 bases and J by 4 bases, with 9 bases of the junction left unmatched. The CDR3 sequence: CASSYNPDRAGYGYTF. In DNA form, the CDR3 reads TGTGCCAGCAGTTACAACCCGGACAGGGCAGGCTATGGCTACACCTTC.